The next 20 T cell receptor beta chains were all read from a single sample in a study of prognosis after radiotherapy for stage I lung cancer. TCR beta CDR3 amplification from genomic DNA was performed by two-round multiplex PCR. Round-one PCR had primers specific to each TRBV and TRBJ gene. TCRdb re-called the multiplex PCR reads through MiXCR, storing one row per CDR3 protein. The table includes some 14,000 distinct CDR3 sequences, roughly 50% detected once. The specimen comprised PBMCs, sampled before or after stereotactic body radiation therapy (not recorded which). Receptors were obtained from a donor at least 50 years old with non-small cell lung cancer.

V gene TRBV7-2 combines with J gene TRBJ2-3; D call uncertain. V was shortened by 2 bases and J by 6 bases, with 12 bases between the two germline ends. This CDR3 is built from 14 residues. The germline V gene has CDR1 SGHTA and CDR2 FQGNSA. For the CDR3, the DNA is TGTGCCAGCAGCTTACCCCCACTATCTGATACGCAGTATTTT. Its translation: CASSLPPLSDTQYF.

This chain connects TRBV7-3 to TRBJ2-1; 7 bases are shared with TRBD2. This CDR3 comprises 14 residues. Germline V lookup: CDR1 SGHTA, CDR2 FQGTGA. The CDR3 region has the DNA TGTGAAAGCAGCTTAGGTTCGGGGGGAAATGAGCAGTTCTTC. It codes for CESSLGSGGNEQFF.

This clonotype was counted between two and nine times. This likely reflects a read error, since a far larger clone is one base away. V and J are TRBV6-9 and TRBJ1-1; no definite D call. Germline loops: CDR1 MNHGY, CDR2 SVAAGI. The ends were cut back, 3 bases at V and 4 bases at J, with 21 bases in the middle. This CDR3 has 17 residues. The CDR3 is CASSYGVRWSRLTEAFF. Written as DNA, the CDR3 is TGTGCCAGCAGTTACGGCGTTAGATGGTCGCGTCTCACTGAAGCTTTCTTT.

This clonotype was found many times. The V and J genes are TRBV10-3 and TRBJ2-3; 8 bases are shared with TRBD2. The V segment lost 3 bases and the J segment 2 bases; nucleotides outside the gene matches: 16. Germline V gene data show CDR1 as ENHRY and CDR2 as SYGVKD. CDR3 length: 19 amino acids. CDR3 sequence (DNA): TGTGCCATCAGTGATGCCCACAGGAGCGGGGGCTCTTACACAGATACGCAGTATTTT. This sequence encodes CAISDAHRSGGSYTDTQYF.

This clonotype has at least ten counts. The V call is TRBV3-1, the J call TRBJ2-1; the match to TRBD1 covers 9 bases. From germline, CDR1 is LGHDT and CDR2 YNNKEL (reference sequence). V was pared by 4 bases and J by 1 base, with 8 bases of the junction left unmatched. The CDR3 is made up of 17 amino acids. The CDR3 sequence is CASSPGHRGQSYNEQFF. CDR3 in DNA: TGTGCCAGCAGCCCGGGACACAGGGGGCAGTCCTACAATGAGCAGTTCTTC.

This chain joins TRBV7-2 and TRBJ1-2; D is unclear. CDR3 length: 13 amino acids. The germline CDR1 and CDR2 sequences are SGHTA and FQGNSA. The V end lost 4 bases, the J end lost 6 bases, and 12 bases lay between the germline ends. The CDR3 loop is CASSWVWEDGYTF. Here the CDR3 DNA reads TGTGCCAGCAGCTGGGTATGGGAAGATGGCTACACCTTC. Full variable domain (missing parts from reference TRBV7-2 and TRBJ1-2): GAGVSQSPSNKVTEKGKDVELRCDPISGHTALYWYRQSLGQGLEFLIYFQGNSAPDKSGLPSDRFSAERTGGSVSTLTIQRTQQEDSAVYLCASSWVWEDGYTFGSGTRLTVV.

By share, this clonotype counts as medium-sized. The genes are TRBV5-1 and TRBJ1-6; possibly TRBD1 for D (5 bases). Between the trimmed V and J ends, which lost 0 bases and 8 bases, there was a span of 9 bases. Germline CDR1 is SGHRS and CDR2 is YFSETQ. This CDR3 has 14 residues. This chain's CDR3 is CASSLAQGDSPLHF. The CDR3 nucleotides are TGCGCCAGCAGCTTGGCTCAGGGTGATTCACCCCTCCACTTT.

With respect to this clonotype: With a far larger clone one base away, a read error is the likely cause. The V and J genes are TRBV28 and TRBJ2-7; D remains unclear. Between the trimmed V and J ends, which lost 10 bases and 1 base, there was a span of 20 bases. Germline V CDR1 and CDR2: MDHEN, SYDVKM. The CDR3 contains 15 residues. CDR3: CANTPSLGPSYEQYF. Here the CDR3 DNA reads TGTGCCAACACTCCTTCTTTAGGACCTTCCTACGAGCAGTACTTC.

This clonotype appeared many times. The J gene is TRBJ2-5, the V gene TRBV20-1, with D perhaps TRBD2 (7 bases). Germline values: CDR1 DFQATT, CDR2 SNEGSKA (reference sequence). Trimming removed 6 bases from V and 9 bases from J, with 26 bases in between. CDR3 length: 15 amino acids. CDR3 DNA: TGCAGTGCGCGCTCCGGGCGGGGGCTAGAGGTAGCCCAGTACTTC. Amino acids: CSARSGRGLEVAQYF.

The chain combines TRBV12-3 or TRBV12-4 with TRBJ2-7; tentatively, D is TRBD1 (5 bases). The CDR3 sequence is 15 residues long. V was clipped by 3 bases and J by 0 bases, with 12 bases between them. The CDR3 here is CASSFSAGFSYEQYF. The CDR3 DNA follows: TGTGCCAGCAGTTTTTCGGCAGGGTTCTCCTACGAGCAGTACTTC.

A remark on this clonotype: Being one base from a much bigger clone, this may be a read error. V usage is TRBV29-1 and J usage is TRBJ2-1; D not certain. Per the germline V gene, CDR1 is SQVTM and CDR2 is ANQGSEA. The CDR3 contains 17 residues. V shed 7 bases and J shed 0 bases, with 22 bases lying between them. The CDR3 protein is CSATSPAVLSSYNEQFF. DNA for the CDR3: TGCAGCGCCACGTCGCCGGCGGTCCTAAGCTCCTACAATGAGCAGTTCTTC.

The rearrangement uses TRBV25-1 and TRBJ2-7; D remains unclear. V gave up 0 bases and J gave up 3 bases, with 12 bases separating them. The V gene's germline CDR1 is MGHDK and CDR2 SYGVNS. The CDR3 consists of 15 residues. CDR3 sequence (DNA): TGTGCCAGCAGTGAATATAAGGTTCGGCGCTACGAGCAGTACTTC. Protein product: CASSEYKVRRYEQYF.

This clonotype was detected many times. Here the CDR3 DNA reads TGTGCCAGTAGTATAGGCGCGGTCCAGTACTTC. Its translation is CASSIGAVQYF. The chain recombines TRBV19 with TRBJ2-5; D unclear. V lost 1 base and J 10 bases, leaving 7 bases between the germline ends. The CDR3 extends over 11 amino acids. Per germline, CDR1 LNHDA and CDR2 SQIVND (reference sequence).

This clonotype showed up many times. V is TRBV20-1 and J is TRBJ2-3, with 7 positions matching TRBD2. This CDR3 has 15 amino acids. Trimming took 6 bases from V and 1 from J; bases not matched to a gene: 10. Per the germline V gene, CDR1 is DFQATT and CDR2 is SNEGSKA (reference sequence). The CDR3 spells CSATGGGSGTDTQYF. CDR3 DNA sequence: TGCAGTGCCACGGGGGGAGGGTCCGGCACAGATACGCAGTATTTT.

By proportion, this clonotype is medium-sized. The genes are TRBV6-5 and TRBJ1-6; 7 bases are a match to TRBD1. The CDR3 covers 16 residues. CDR1 and CDR2 (germline): MNHEY, SVGAGI. V shed 2 bases and J 0 bases; nucleotides not matched to a gene: 1. The CDR3 spells CASSYRGHSYNSPLHF. The CDR3 coding sequence is TGTGCCAGCAGTTACAGGGGGCACTCCTATAATTCACCCCTCCACTTT.

This chain joins TRBV11-3 and TRBJ2-7; 8 positions match TRBD1. There are 14 residues in the CDR3. The germline gives CDR1 SGHNT, CDR2 YENEEA. V lost 10 bases and J lost 6; bases outside the gene matches: 14. The CDR3 bases are TGTGCCATAAAATTCGACAGGGGCCCTGTCGAGCAGTACTTC. Its translation: CAIKFDRGPVEQYF. The full variable domain, its missing parts supplied by reference TRBV11-3 and TRBJ2-7, is EAGVVQSPRYKIIEKKQPVAFWCNPISGHNTLYWYLQNLGQGPELLIRYENEEAVDDSQLPKDRFSAERLKGVDSTLKIQPAELGDSAVYLCAIKFDRGPVEQYFGPGTRLTVT.

This clonotype was seen repeatedly, ten times or more. This chain uses TRBV9 with TRBJ2-3; D is uncertain. The CDR3 spans 14 residues. The germline V gene encodes CDR1 SGDLS and CDR2 YYNGEE. The germline V and J ends were trimmed by 4 bases and 2 bases, with 11 bases remaining between them. CDR3 in amino acids: CASSLGYPTDTQYF. For the CDR3, the DNA is TGTGCCAGCAGCCTAGGCTACCCCACAGATACGCAGTATTTT.

This clonotype has ten or more counts. The chain carries TRBV30 and TRBJ2-3, with TRBD1 identical over 7 bases. This CDR3 region has 14 residues. Looked up from germline, CDR1 is GTSNPN and CDR2 is SVGIG (reference sequence). V shed 5 bases and J 0 bases; nucleotides not matched to a gene: 5. CDR3 amino acids: CAWEDRTSTDTQYF. The CDR3 bases are TGTGCCTGGGAGGACAGGACTAGCACAGATACGCAGTATTTT.

This clonotype was picked up many times. The V and J genes are TRBV29-1 and TRBJ1-1; TRBD1 matches 8 bases. V shed 6 bases and J 3 bases; nucleotides not matched to a gene: 9. The CDR3 totals 14 residues. Germline V lookup: CDR1 SQVTM, CDR2 ANQGSEA. CDR3 sequence (DNA): TGCAGCGTCAGCAGGGGGCCTGAAGACACTGAAGCTTTCTTT. Translated, it gives CSVSRGPEDTEAFF.

A word on this clonotype: A single base is all that separates this from a far larger clone, so a read error is likely. This chain joins TRBV6-4 and TRBJ2-7, with a tentative D call TRBD1 (6 bases). Deletions cut 7 bases from V and 5 bases from J, with 12 bases between. The CDR3 has 12 amino acids. Germline-derived CDR1 and CDR2 are MRHNA and SNTAGT. In DNA form, the CDR3 reads TGTGCCAGCATTCAGGGGACGGACGAGCAGTACTTC. Its protein is CASIQGTDEQYF.